The 30 T cell receptor beta chains presented below share a single source sample, sequenced in a study of blood T cell repertoires in COVID-19. This table comes from immunoSEQ multiplex PCR, and its TCRdb copy is limited to in-frame clones, with some not included. The sample has tens of thousands of clones, 82% seen once. The sequenced sample was peripheral blood. All receptors derive from a woman older than 75 with acute or convalescent COVID-19.

V usage is TRBV10-3 and J usage is TRBJ1-1; 7 bases agree with TRBD1. Germline V gene sequence: CDR1 ENHRY, CDR2 SYGVKD. The V gene end was trimmed by 4 bases and the J gene end by 3 bases; junction bases not matched to a gene: 14. This CDR3 has 17 residues. CDR3 DNA sequence: TGTGCCATCAGTGGGGGGCTTAGGACAGGACCTGACACTGAAGCTTTCTTT. Its translation: CAISGGLRTGPDTEAFF.

The chain combines TRBV28 with TRBJ2-4, with D possibly matching TRBD2 (5 bases). Germline lookup yields CDR1 MDHEN and CDR2 SYDVKM. The CDR3 is 15 residues long. The ends were cut back, 3 bases at V and 7 bases at J, with 16 bases in the middle. Written as DNA, the CDR3 is TGTGCCAGCAGTTTTTTAATGCGGCGAGGGAACATTCAGTACTTC. This translates into CASSFLMRRGNIQYF.

The chain has TRBV5-1 and TRBJ2-7; the match to TRBD2 covers 9 bases. From germline, CDR1 is SGHRS and CDR2 YFSETQ. V was clipped by 4 bases and J by 5 bases; unmatched bases: 10. The CDR3 has 15 amino acids. CDR3 region: CASSLAGRQSDEQYF. The CDR3 DNA reads TGCGCCAGCAGCCTAGCGGGACGCCAGAGTGACGAGCAGTACTTC.

This chain links TRBV25-1 with TRBJ2-7, with a possible D match to TRBD2 (5 bases). Germline CDR1 is MGHDK and CDR2 is SYGVNS. There are 13 residues in the CDR3. Trimming removed 8 bases from V and 3 bases from J, with 14 bases in between. The chain's CDR3 is CASEDSEVYEQYF. The CDR3 bases are TGTGCCAGCGAGGACTCAGAGGTCTACGAGCAGTACTTC.

V gene TRBV5-4 combines with J gene TRBJ1-3; D is unclear. This CDR3 is 14 amino acids long. Germline CDR1 reads SGHNT; CDR2 reads YYREEE (reference sequence). V lost 0 bases and J lost 0, with 4 bases in between. Written as DNA, the CDR3 is TGTGCCAGCAGCTTGGAAGCCTCTGGAAACACCATATATTTT. Translating gives CASSLEASGNTIYF. The full variable domain, in which reference TRBV5-4 and TRBJ1-3 provide the parts outside the CDR3, is ETGVTQSPTHLIKTRGQQVTLRCSSQSGHNTVSWYQQALGQGPQFIFQYYREEENGRGNFPPRFSGLQFPNYSSELNVNALELDDSALYLCASSLEASGNTIYFGEGSWLTVV.

The chain combines TRBV23-1 with TRBJ2-1; D is perhaps TRBD1 (6 bases). TRBV23-1 is treated as an ORF (open reading frame) with a function not yet certain. This CDR3 has 17 residues. V was clipped by 3 bases and J by 5 bases, with 20 bases between them. CDR3 in DNA: TGCGCCAGCAGTCAGTGCCTTAAGCAGGGGATTAACAATGAGCAGTTCTTC. Translation: CASSQCLKQGINNEQFF.

This clone occurred a few times. Other DNA sequences in this specimen translate into the identical CDR3. The chain joins TRBV5-4 to TRBJ2-1, with 13 bases matching TRBD2. Germline values: CDR1 SGHNT, CDR2 YYREEE (reference sequence). CDR3 length: 18 residues. V lost 3 bases, J lost 0 bases, and 6 bases stayed unmatched. The CDR3 sequence is CASSSGTSGTSSYNEQFF. CDR3 sequence (DNA): TGTGCCAGCAGCTCCGGGACTAGCGGGACCAGCTCCTACAATGAGCAGTTCTTC.

The rearrangement joins TRBV5-4 to TRBJ2-7; 7 bases line up with TRBD1. The CDR3 sequence is 14 residues long. The trim removed 4 bases at V and 3 bases at J, leaving 7 bases unmatched. Per germline, CDR1 SGHNT and CDR2 YYREEE (reference sequence). The CDR3 coding sequence is TGTGCCAGCAGCGGCCGGGACAGAATCTACGAGCAGTACTTC. It encodes CASSGRDRIYEQYF.

This clone appeared a single time. The rearrangement joins TRBV19 to TRBJ1-4; D not resolved. This CDR3 has 13 amino acids. Trimming took 7 bases from V and 7 from J, leaving 13 bases between them. The germline CDR1 and CDR2 sequences are LNHDA and SQIVND (reference sequence). CDR3 nucleotides: TGTGCCAGTAATCGGGATTTAAGTGAAAAACTGTTTTTT. Translated, it gives CASNRDLSEKLFF.

This chain uses TRBV3-1 (or the pseudogene TRBV3-2) with TRBJ1-1, with D maybe TRBD1 (5 bases). The CDR3 is made up of 13 amino acids. The germline V and J ends were trimmed by 0 bases and 10 bases, with 12 bases remaining between them. Germline V CDR1 and CDR2: LGHDT, YNNKEL (reference sequence). This CDR3 is CASSQDNRGGAFF. The CDR3 DNA reads as TGTGCCAGCAGCCAAGATAATCGGGGGGGAGCTTTCTTT.

DNA of the CDR3: TGTGCCAGCAGTGACCCCGGACAGCCAGACTATGGCTACACCTTC. Translated, it gives CASSDPGQPDYGYTF. This sequence joins TRBV6-4 and TRBJ1-2; a weak D match, TRBD1 (6 bases). V lost 2 bases, J lost 3 bases, and 13 bases lay in between. The CDR3 sequence is 15 residues long. Germline V gene lookup returns CDR1 MRHNA and CDR2 SNTAGT.

The rearrangement uses TRBV14 and TRBJ2-7; 12 bases map to TRBD2. The CDR3 spans 20 residues. The V segment lost 0 bases and the J segment 0 bases; nucleotides outside the gene matches: 12. CDR1 SGHDN and CDR2 FVKESK come from the germline V gene. As DNA, the CDR3 is TGTGCCAGCAGCCAAGATCCCACATCTAGCGGGAGGGCCCTCTCCTACGAGCAGTACTTC. Translating it yields CASSQDPTSSGRALSYEQYF.

The chain links TRBV5-4 to TRBJ2-2, with TRBD2 matching over 13 bases. Trimming at V came to 4 bases and at J to 7 bases, leaving 7 bases not matched to a gene. The length of the CDR3 is 16 residues. The germline CDR1 and CDR2 sequences are SGHNT and YYREEE (reference sequence). The CDR3 reads CASSAGLAGIDGELFF. The CDR3 DNA sequence: TGTGCCAGCAGCGCGGGACTAGCGGGAATCGACGGGGAGCTGTTTTTT.

This chain links TRBV12-5 with TRBJ2-5; weak D call: TRBD2 (7 bases). This CDR3 is 15 amino acids long. The V gene lost 0 bases and the J gene lost 5 bases, with 13 bases spanning the gap. The germline V gene encodes CDR1 LGHNT and CDR2 FRNRAP. CDR3 sequence (DNA): TGTGCTAGTGGTTTGGTTGGGGGGGGCCAGGAGACCCAGTACTTC. Translating it yields CASGLVGGGQETQYF.

The chain combines TRBV5-4 with TRBJ1-3; D is possibly TRBD1 (5 bases). The V and J ends lost 3 bases and 1 base respectively, with 11 bases between them. This CDR3 has 15 residues. Germline V gene lookup returns CDR1 SGHNT and CDR2 YYREEE (reference sequence). CDR3 protein: CASSSQGGSGNTIYF. Written as DNA, the CDR3 is TGTGCCAGCAGCTCTCAGGGAGGGTCTGGAAACACCATATATTTT.

This clone was detected only once. V and J are TRBV29-1 and TRBJ2-2; TRBD1 matches at 10 bases. After removal of 4 bases from V and 5 bases from J, the junction contained 4 bases not matched to a gene. This CDR3 comprises 14 residues. Germline assignment: CDR1 SQVTM and CDR2 ANQGSEA. DNA of the CDR3: TGCAGCGTTGGGGGACAGGGGATAACCGGGGAGCTGTTTTTT. This translates into CSVGGQGITGELFF.

The chain recombines TRBV19 with TRBJ1-2; D possibly corresponds to TRBD1 (6 bases). The length of the CDR3 is 14 residues. Trimming cost V 5 bases and J 5 bases, with 15 bases left between them. Germline V CDR1 and CDR2: LNHDA, SQIVND (reference sequence). The CDR3 here is CASSSGGGAYGYTF. The CDR3 nucleotides are TGTGCCAGTAGTTCCGGCGGGGGGGCTTATGGCTACACCTTC. Based on the CDR3 plus reference TRBV19 and TRBJ1-2, the full variable domain is DGGITQSPKYLFRKEGQNVTLSCEQNLNHDAMYWYRQDPGQGLRLIYYSQIVNDFQKGDIAEGYSVSREKKESFPLTVTSAQKNPTAFYLCASSSGGGAYGYTFGSGTRLTVV.

The chain couples TRBV30 to TRBJ1-1, with D maybe TRBD1 (5 bases). This CDR3 has 13 amino acids. The germline V gene encodes CDR1 GTSNPN and CDR2 SVGIG (reference sequence). V lost 1 base and J 5 bases, leaving 11 bases between the germline ends. DNA for the CDR3: TGTGCCTGGAGTGGGTCGGGGGATACTGAAGCTTTCTTT. It codes for CAWSGSGDTEAFF.

The chain has TRBV7-2 and TRBJ2-7; 9 bases line up with TRBD2. The ends lost 7 bases at V and 3 bases at J; junction bases unmatched: 10. Germline-derived CDR1 and CDR2 are SGHTA and FQGNSA. CDR3 length: 15 residues. As DNA, the CDR3 is TGTGCCAGCACCCTCGCCGTACTAGCGGGCTACGAGCAGTACTTC. Its protein product is CASTLAVLAGYEQYF.

Here the CDR3 reads CATSLTTGPGGLEAKNIQYF. The CDR3 nucleotides are TGTGCCACCAGCCTGACGACAGGCCCCGGAGGATTAGAAGCCAAAAACATTCAGTACTTC. This chain joins TRBV15 and TRBJ2-4; weak D call: TRBD1 (6 bases). Germline CDR1 LNHNV, CDR2 YYDKDF (reference sequence). Deletions cut 5 bases from V and 0 bases from J, with 26 bases between. This CDR3 region has 20 residues.

The J gene is TRBJ1-5, the V gene TRBV6-1, with D unclear. The length of the CDR3 is 13 residues. V was clipped by 2 bases and J by 7 bases, with 9 bases between them. From germline, CDR1 is MNHNS and CDR2 SASEGT. The CDR3 DNA follows: TGTGCCAGCAGTGAAAACGGGTGGCAGCCCCAGCATTTT. Translated, it gives CASSENGWQPQHF.

The chain combines TRBV6-6 with TRBJ2-4, with 12 bases aligning to TRBD2. Germline lookup yields CDR1 MNHNY and CDR2 SVGAGI (reference sequence). J was trimmed by 1 base and V by 5 bases; bases with no gene match: 9. The CDR3 consists of 18 residues. The CDR3 DNA sequence: TGTGCCAGCAGTCACCTGACTAGCGGGAGTGGGGCCAAAAACATTCAGTACTTC. Encoded protein: CASSHLTSGSGAKNIQYF.

This clone was counted once. The chain couples TRBV28 to TRBJ1-5, with 8 bases fitting TRBD1. V was pared by 3 bases and J by 6 bases, with 7 bases of the junction left unmatched. This CDR3 spans 15 amino acids. Germline CDR1 MDHEN, CDR2 SYDVKM. CDR3 loop: CASSFSGGRGQPQHF. The CDR3 coding sequence is TGTGCCAGCAGTTTTTCAGGGGGCAGGGGTCAGCCCCAGCATTTT.

J is TRBJ2-1 and V is TRBV9; TRBD2 matches 16 bases. With 4 bases clipped from V and 0 bases from J, the junction kept 7 bases outside the gene matches. The CDR3 has 19 residues. Germline V gene data show CDR1 as SGDLS and CDR2 as YYNGEE. DNA of the CDR3: TGTGCCAGCAGCCCGGGACTAGCGGGAGGGACGAGCTCCTACAATGAGCAGTTCTTC. The encoded protein is CASSPGLAGGTSSYNEQFF.

J is TRBJ1-1 and V is TRBV19; 9 positions match TRBD1. J lost 5 bases, V lost 1 base, and 5 bases had no gene match. Germline V gene lookup returns CDR1 LNHDA and CDR2 SQIVND (reference sequence). This CDR3 contains 15 residues. CDR3 amino acids: CASSIVGTGHTEAFF. The CDR3 DNA sequence: TGTGCCAGTAGTATAGTTGGGACAGGGCATACTGAAGCTTTCTTT.

CDR3 amino acids: CASRVGLAGEEQFF. CDR3 sequence (DNA): TGTGCCAGCAGGGTGGGACTAGCGGGAGAAGAGCAGTTCTTC. This sequence joins TRBV7-3 and TRBJ2-1; 14 bases map to TRBD2. Losses at the gene ends were 6 bases for V and 10 bases for J; bases not matched to a gene: 5. This CDR3 is built from 14 residues. Germline CDR1 and CDR2: SGHTA and FQGTGA.

The chain joins TRBV9 to TRBJ2-1; 7 positions match TRBD2. CDR1 is SGDLS and CDR2 is YYNGEE in the germline V gene. The CDR3 length is 16 residues. V shed 0 bases and J 8 bases; nucleotides not matched to a gene: 11. The CDR3 sequence is CASSVDIGRPWDEQFF. As DNA, the CDR3 is TGTGCCAGCAGCGTAGATATCGGGAGGCCCTGGGATGAGCAGTTCTTC.

V gene TRBV27 combines with J gene TRBJ1-6; tentative D call: TRBD1 (6 bases). The germline V gene has CDR1 MNHEY and CDR2 SMNVEV (reference sequence). With 5 bases removed from V and 4 bases from J, the gap between germline ends came to 9 bases. This CDR3 is built from 14 residues. This CDR3 reads CASSTTGYNSPLHF. DNA for the CDR3: TGTGCCAGCAGTACGACAGGTTATAATTCACCCCTCCACTTT.

This chain uses TRBV28 with TRBJ2-3; 7 positions agree with TRBD1. Germline CDR1 is MDHEN and CDR2 is SYDVKM. The CDR3 is made up of 14 amino acids. The V and J ends lost 4 bases and 4 bases, in that order; junction bases with no gene match: 5. Here the CDR3 DNA reads TGTGCCAGCAGTTCGGGACAGCCGCCAGATACGCAGTATTTT. This translates into CASSSGQPPDTQYF.

The rearrangement uses TRBV7-3 and TRBJ2-5, with unresolved D. Trimming stripped 1 base from V and 4 bases from J, with 7 bases between. The CDR3 extends over 13 amino acids. The germline V gene has CDR1 SGHTA and CDR2 FQGTGA. CDR3 in amino acids: CASSLILRETQYF. CDR3 nucleotide sequence: TGTGCCAGCAGCTTAATTTTGAGAGAGACCCAGTACTTC.